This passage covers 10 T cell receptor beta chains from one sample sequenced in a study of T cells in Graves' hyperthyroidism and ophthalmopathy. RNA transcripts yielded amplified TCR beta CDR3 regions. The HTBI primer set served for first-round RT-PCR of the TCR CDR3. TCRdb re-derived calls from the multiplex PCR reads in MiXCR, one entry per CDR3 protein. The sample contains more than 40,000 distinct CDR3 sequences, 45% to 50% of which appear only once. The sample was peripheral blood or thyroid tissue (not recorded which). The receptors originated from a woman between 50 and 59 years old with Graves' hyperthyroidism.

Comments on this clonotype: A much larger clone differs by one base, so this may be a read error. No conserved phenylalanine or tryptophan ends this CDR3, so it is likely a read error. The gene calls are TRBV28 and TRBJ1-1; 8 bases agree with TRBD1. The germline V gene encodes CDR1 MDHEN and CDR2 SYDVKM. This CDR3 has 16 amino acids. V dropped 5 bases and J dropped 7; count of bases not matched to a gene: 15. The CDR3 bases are TGTGCCAGCAGTGACAGGGGCCTGAAGTCGAGGGGTGAAGCTTTCCTT. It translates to CASSDRGLKSRGEAFL.

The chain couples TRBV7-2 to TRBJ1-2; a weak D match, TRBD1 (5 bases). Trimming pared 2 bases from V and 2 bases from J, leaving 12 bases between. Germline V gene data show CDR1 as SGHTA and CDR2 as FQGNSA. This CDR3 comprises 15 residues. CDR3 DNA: TGTGCCAGCAGCTTAATGGGCAGGGCCAACTATGGCTACACCTTC. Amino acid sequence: CASSLMGRANYGYTF.

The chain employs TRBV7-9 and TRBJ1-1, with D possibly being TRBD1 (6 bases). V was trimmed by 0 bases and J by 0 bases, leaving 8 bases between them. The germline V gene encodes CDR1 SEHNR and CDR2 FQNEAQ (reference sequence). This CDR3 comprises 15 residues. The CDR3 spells CASSLAQGLNTEAFF. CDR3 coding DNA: TGTGCCAGCAGCTTAGCACAGGGCCTGAACACTGAAGCTTTCTTT.

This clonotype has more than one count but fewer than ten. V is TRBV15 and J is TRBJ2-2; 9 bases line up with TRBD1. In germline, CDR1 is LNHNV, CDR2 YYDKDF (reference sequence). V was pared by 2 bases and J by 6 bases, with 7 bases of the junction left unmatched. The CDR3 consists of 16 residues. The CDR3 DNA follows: TGTGCCACCAGCAGAACCGGGACAGGGTACGCCGGGGAGCTGTTTTTT. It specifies CATSRTGTGYAGELFF.

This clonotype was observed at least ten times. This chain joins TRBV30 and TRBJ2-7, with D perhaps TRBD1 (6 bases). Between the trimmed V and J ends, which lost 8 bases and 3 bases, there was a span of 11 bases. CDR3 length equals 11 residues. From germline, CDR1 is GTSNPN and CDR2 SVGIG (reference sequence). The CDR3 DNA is TGTGCCAGGGGGATAGGCTACGAGCAGTACTTC. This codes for CARGIGYEQYF. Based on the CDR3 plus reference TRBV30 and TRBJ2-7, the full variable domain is SQTIHQWPATLVQPVGSPLSLECTVEGTSNPNLYWYRQAAGRGLQLLFYSVGIGQISSEVPQNLSASRPQDRQFILSSKKLLLSDSGFYLCARGIGYEQYFGPGTRLTVT.

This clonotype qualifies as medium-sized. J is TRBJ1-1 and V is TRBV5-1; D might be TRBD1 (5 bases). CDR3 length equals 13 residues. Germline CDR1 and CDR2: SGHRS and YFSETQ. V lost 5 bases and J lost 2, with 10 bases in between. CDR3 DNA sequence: TGCGCCAGCAGGCGAGGGGAAAACACTGAAGCTTTCTTT. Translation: CASRRGENTEAFF.

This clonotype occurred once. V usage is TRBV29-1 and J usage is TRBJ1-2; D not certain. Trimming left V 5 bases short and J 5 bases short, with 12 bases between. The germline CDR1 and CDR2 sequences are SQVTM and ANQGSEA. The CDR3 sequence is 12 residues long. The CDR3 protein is CSVRAEPYGYTF. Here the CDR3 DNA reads TGCAGCGTTAGAGCAGAACCATATGGCTACACCTTC.

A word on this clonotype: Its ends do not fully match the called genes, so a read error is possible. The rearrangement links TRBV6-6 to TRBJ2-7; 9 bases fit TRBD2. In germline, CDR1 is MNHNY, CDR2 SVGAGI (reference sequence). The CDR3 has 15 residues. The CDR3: CAISWGLAGTGEQYF. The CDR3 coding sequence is TGTGCCATCAGTTGGGGACTAGCTGGAACCGGGGAGCAGTACTTC.

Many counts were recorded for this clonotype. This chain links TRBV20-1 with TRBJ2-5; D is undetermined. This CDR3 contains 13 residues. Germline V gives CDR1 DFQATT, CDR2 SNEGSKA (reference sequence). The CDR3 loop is CSKTGGSRETQYF. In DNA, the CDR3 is TGCAGCAAAACTGGCGGATCCCGGGAGACCCAGTACTTC.

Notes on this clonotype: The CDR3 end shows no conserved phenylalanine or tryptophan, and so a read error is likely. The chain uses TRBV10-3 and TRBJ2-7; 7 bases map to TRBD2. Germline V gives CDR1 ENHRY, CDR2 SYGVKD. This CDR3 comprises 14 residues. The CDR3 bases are TGTGCCCATTCCCAGGGCGGGGGAGGCTACGGGCAGTACCTC. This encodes CAHSQGGGGYGQYL.